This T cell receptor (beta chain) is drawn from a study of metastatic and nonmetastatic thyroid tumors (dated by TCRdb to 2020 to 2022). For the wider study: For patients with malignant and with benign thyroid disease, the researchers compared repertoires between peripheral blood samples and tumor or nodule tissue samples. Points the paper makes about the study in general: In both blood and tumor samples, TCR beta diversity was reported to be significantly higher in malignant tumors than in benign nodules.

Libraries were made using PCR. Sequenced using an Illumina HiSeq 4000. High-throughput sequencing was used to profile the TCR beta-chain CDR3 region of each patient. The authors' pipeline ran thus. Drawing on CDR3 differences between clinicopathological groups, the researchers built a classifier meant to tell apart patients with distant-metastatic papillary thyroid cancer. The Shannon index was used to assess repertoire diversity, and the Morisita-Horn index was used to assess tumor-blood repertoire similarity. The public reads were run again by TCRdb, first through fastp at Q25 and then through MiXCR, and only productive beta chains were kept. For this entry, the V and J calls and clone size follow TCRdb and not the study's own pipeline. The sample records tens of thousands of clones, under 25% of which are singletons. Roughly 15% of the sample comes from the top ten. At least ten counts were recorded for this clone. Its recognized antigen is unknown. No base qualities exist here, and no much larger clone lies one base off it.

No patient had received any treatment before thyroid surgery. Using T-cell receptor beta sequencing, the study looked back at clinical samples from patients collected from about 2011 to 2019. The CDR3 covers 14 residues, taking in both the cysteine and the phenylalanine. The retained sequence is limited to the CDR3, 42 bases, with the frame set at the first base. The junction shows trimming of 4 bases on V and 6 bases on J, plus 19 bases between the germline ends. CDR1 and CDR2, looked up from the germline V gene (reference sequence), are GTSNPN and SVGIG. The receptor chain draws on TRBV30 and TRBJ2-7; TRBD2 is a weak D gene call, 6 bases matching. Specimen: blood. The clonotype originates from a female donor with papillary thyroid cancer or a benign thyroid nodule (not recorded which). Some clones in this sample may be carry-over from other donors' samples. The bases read TGTGCCTGGATTCGGGCCGGGAGCCATGGCGAGCAGTACTTC. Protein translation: CAWIRAGSHGEQYF.